Sequencing of this TCR beta chain was carried out in a study of blood T cell repertoires in COVID-19. Germline V lookup: CDR1 SGHDT, CDR2 YYEEEE. The CDR3 spans 17 residues. V shed 0 bases, J shed 1 base, and the junction held 9 bases outside the gene matches. Assay: immunoSEQ multiplex PCR; the TCRdb copy retains only in-frame clones and omits some. The sample has 150,000 to 200,000 clones; more than 65% are singletons. The sequenced material came from peripheral blood. The rearrangement uses TRBV5-6 and TRBJ2-7; 8 bases match TRBD1. This sequence was found in a human donor with acute or convalescent COVID-19. The donor label of this sample is uncertain. Here the CDR3 reads CASSLASTGGPSYEQYF. The CDR3 nucleotides read TGTGCCAGCAGCTTGGCTAGTACAGGGGGGCCATCCTACGAGCAGTACTTC.